One sample yielded the 25 T cell receptor beta chains listed below, sequenced in a study of blood T cells in healthy people across ages. The second PCR ran about 6 to 12 cycles with a sample-barcoded 5' primer and J-beta primers. From the 5' RACE reads, TCRdb called clonotypes with MiXCR, one entry per CDR3 protein. The table records roughly 730,000 distinct CDR3 sequences, around three fifths of them present only once. Material for sequencing was blood. All receptors come from a man in his forties or fifties in good health.

The chain couples TRBV20-1 to TRBJ1-5; D unclear. This CDR3 is built from 14 residues. The germline V gene has CDR1 DFQATT and CDR2 SNEGSKA (reference sequence). V lost 5 bases and J lost 2, with 13 bases in between. The CDR3 DNA is TGCAGTGCTCCCGCCTCCGGCGGCAATCAGCCCCAGCATTTT. This translates into CSAPASGGNQPQHF.

The sample holds many counts of this clonotype. The V gene is TRBV15, the J gene TRBJ2-3; D is undetermined. CDR3 length equals 15 residues. Germline lookup yields CDR1 LNHNV and CDR2 YYDKDF (reference sequence). V lost 3 bases to trimming and J lost 2 bases, with 12 bases between them. CDR3 nucleotide sequence: TGTGCCACCAGCAGCGAAGGGCGGTCCACAGATACGCAGTATTTT. Amino acids: CATSSEGRSTDTQYF.

V and J are TRBV6-1 and TRBJ1-2; D gene uncertain. The CDR3 is 18 amino acids. Germline loops: CDR1 MNHNS, CDR2 SASEGT. Deletions cut 2 bases from V and 4 bases from J, with 23 bases between. The CDR3 sequence: CASSERVKGGNSLYGYTF. The CDR3 bases are TGTGCCAGCAGTGAACGGGTAAAGGGAGGTAATAGCCTCTATGGCTACACCTTC.

The chain links TRBV5-4 to TRBJ1-2; D unclear. Germline V gene data show CDR1 as SGHNT and CDR2 as YYREEE (reference sequence). Trimming removed 0 bases from V and 5 bases from J, with 20 bases in between. There are 17 residues in the CDR3. The CDR3 loop is CASSLGLLTAIRYGYTF. The CDR3 region has the DNA TGTGCCAGCAGCTTGGGTTTATTAACAGCGATACGGTATGGCTACACCTTC. The entire variable domain, with the rest obtained from reference TRBV5-4 and TRBJ1-2, is as follows: ETGVTQSPTHLIKTRGQQVTLRCSSQSGHNTVSWYQQALGQGPQFIFQYYREEENGRGNFPPRFSGLQFPNYSSELNVNALELDDSALYLCASSLGLLTAIRYGYTFGSGTRLTVV.

This clonotype was detected only a few times. This chain uses TRBV11-2 with TRBJ2-3; no definite D call. The ends were cut back, 0 bases at V and 6 bases at J, with 13 bases in the middle. The CDR3 is 15 amino acids. Germline V lookup: CDR1 SGHAT, CDR2 FQNNGV. CDR3 region: CASSLDGVSIDTQYF. CDR3 nucleotides: TGTGCCAGCAGCTTAGATGGTGTTAGCATCGATACGCAGTATTTT.

The V and J genes are TRBV25-1 and TRBJ2-4; tentative D call: TRBD2 (6 bases). The assigned J gene may be wrong: the sequence end matches TRBJ2-7 better. From germline, CDR1 is MGHDK and CDR2 SYGVNS. The CDR3 sequence is 14 residues long. CDR3 protein: CASSIFGSSYEQYF. The DNA for the CDR3 is TGTGCCAGCAGTATCTTCGGGAGCTCCTACGAGCAGTACTTC.

This chain uses TRBV12-3 or TRBV12-4 with TRBJ2-7; maybe TRBD2 (6 bases). The CDR3 is made up of 14 amino acids. V lost 5 bases, J lost 4 bases, and 15 bases lay in between. This CDR3 is CASSPGLLPYEQYF. The CDR3 DNA sequence: TGTGCCAGCAGTCCTGGACTATTGCCATACGAGCAGTACTTC.

Comment on this clonotype: The junction departs from germline at one end; a sequencing error may be responsible. The gene calls are TRBV15 and TRBJ2-7, with D unresolved. Germline CDR1 LNHNV, CDR2 YYDKDF (reference sequence). CDR3 length equals 16 residues. The CDR3 DNA is TGTGCCGCCAGCAGAGACCCTTCTCAGATGTCTTACGAGCAGTACTTC. This codes for CAASRDPSQMSYEQYF.

The chain recombines TRBV6-6 with TRBJ1-1, with TRBD1 matching 9 bases. The junction had 5 bases not matched to a gene; V was cut back by 2 bases and J by 7 bases. Germline-derived CDR1 and CDR2 are MNHNY and SVGAGI (reference sequence). This CDR3 has 14 amino acids. The CDR3 DNA is TGTGCCAGCAGTTACCAACAGGGGGCCGTTGAAGCTTTCTTT. This sequence encodes CASSYQQGAVEAFF.

As concerns this clonotype: Sequence at one end of the junction differs from germline and may be a read error. V gene TRBV4-2 combines with J gene TRBJ1-2; a possible D gene is TRBD1 (5 bases). The CDR3 loop spans 16 amino acids. In germline, CDR1 is LGHNA, CDR2 YNFKEQ. The CDR3: CASSQGGGRFNYGYAF. The CDR3 DNA reads as TGTGCCAGCAGCCAAGGGGGGGGACGGTTCAACTATGGCTACGCCTTC.

This clonotype has just a few counts. The chain links TRBV18 to TRBJ2-7; perhaps TRBD1 as D (6 bases). Germline loops: CDR1 KGHSH, CDR2 LQKENI. Trimming cost V 3 bases and J 2 bases, with 11 bases left between them. The CDR3 totals 14 residues. The CDR3 loop reads CASSPGAATYEQYF. CDR3 nucleotide sequence: TGTGCCAGCTCACCGGGGGCAGCTACCTACGAGCAGTACTTC. Filled out from reference TRBV18 and TRBJ2-7, the complete variable domain reads NAGVMQNPRHLVRRRGQEARLRCSPMKGHSHVYWYRQLPEEGLKFMVYLQKENIIDESGMPKERFSAEFPKEGPSILRIQQVVRGDSAAYFCASSPGAATYEQYFGPGTRLTVT.

This clonotype was observed a handful of times. The rearrangement joins TRBV9 to TRBJ2-5, with D unresolved. The CDR3 has 16 residues. Germline CDR1 SGDLS, CDR2 YYNGEE. V was trimmed by 1 base and J by 4 bases, leaving 17 bases between them. In DNA, the CDR3 is TGTGCCAGCAGCGTAAATGATGTTGGTTGGGGAGAGACCCAGTACTTC. As protein: CASSVNDVGWGETQYF.

V gene TRBV7-6 combines with J gene TRBJ1-4, with a tentative D call TRBD1 (5 bases). Germline V gene sequence: CDR1 SGHVS, CDR2 FNYEAQ. The V end was cut by 4 bases, the J end by 12 bases, with 9 bases between. The CDR3 length is 11 residues. CDR3 sequence: CASSYGHELFF. CDR3 nucleotides: TGTGCCAGCAGCTACGGACATGAACTGTTTTTT.

The V and J genes are TRBV28 and TRBJ2-1; TRBD1 matches at 8 bases. Germline loops: CDR1 MDHEN, CDR2 SYDVKM. V shed 5 bases and J 8 bases; nucleotides not matched to a gene: 11. This CDR3 has 15 amino acids. Here the CDR3 DNA reads TGTGCCAGCAGTCCCACAGGGGGGTTATTGCATGAGCAGTTCTTC. Residues: CASSPTGGLLHEQFF. The full variable domain, completed using reference TRBV28 and TRBJ2-1, is DVKVTQSSRYLVKRTGEKVFLECVQDMDHENMFWYRQDPGLGLRLIYFSYDVKMKEKGDIPEGYSVSREKKERFSLILESASTNQTSMYLCASSPTGGLLHEQFFGPGTRLTVL.

This chain joins TRBV7-2 and TRBJ2-5; D is uncertain. V lost 4 bases and J lost 1, with 10 bases in between. From germline, CDR1 is SGHTA and CDR2 FQGNSA. CDR3 length: 14 amino acids. The CDR3 sequence: CASSSQVVQETQYF. The DNA of the CDR3 is TGTGCCAGCAGCTCGCAGGTGGTCCAAGAGACCCAGTACTTC.

This chain's CDR3 is CASSLESRGEQFF. In DNA, the CDR3 is TGTGCCAGCAGTTTAGAGTCGAGGGGGGAGCAGTTCTTC. V gene TRBV12-3 or TRBV12-4 combines with J gene TRBJ2-1; TRBD1 is a possible D gene (6 bases). Trimming cost V 1 base and J 10 bases, with 11 bases left between them. This CDR3 has 13 residues.

The chain recombines TRBV28 with TRBJ2-7, with a tentative D call TRBD2 (6 bases). The CDR3 is 16 amino acids. Germline loops: CDR1 MDHEN, CDR2 SYDVKM. V dropped 6 bases and J dropped 0 bases, with 18 bases sitting between them. This chain's CDR3 is CASRSDTSSYSYEQYF. CDR3 sequence (DNA): TGTGCCAGCAGGTCCGACACTAGCTCCTACTCCTACGAGCAGTACTTC.

The chain joins TRBV12-3 or TRBV12-4 to TRBJ2-7; 8 bases agree with TRBD1. The CDR3 runs to 14 residues. V was pared by 4 bases and J by 7 bases, with 9 bases of the junction left unmatched. The CDR3 DNA follows: TGTGCCAGCAGTTCCCAGGGGGCACGTAATGAGCAGTACTTC. Amino acids: CASSSQGARNEQYF.

The rearrangement links TRBV27 to TRBJ2-1; perhaps TRBD2 as D (5 bases). The germline gives CDR1 MNHEY, CDR2 SMNVEV (reference sequence). With 2 bases removed from V and 0 bases from J, the gap between germline ends came to 14 bases. The CDR3 is 17 amino acids. The CDR3 bases are TGTGCCAGCAGTTTACCCCTAGCTGCGAGCTCCTACAATGAGCAGTTCTTC. Amino acid sequence: CASSLPLAASSYNEQFF.

The CDR3: CASRGTGIAGYTF. DNA of the CDR3: TGTGCCAGCAGGGGGACAGGGATCGCCGGCTACACCTTC. The rearrangement links TRBV28 to TRBJ1-2, with 9 positions matching TRBD1. V trimming: 6 bases; J trimming: 8 bases; junction bases outside the gene matches: 7. The CDR3 is 13 amino acids. CDR1 and CDR2 from the germline V gene are MDHEN and SYDVKM.

The J gene is TRBJ2-3, the V gene TRBV6-2 or TRBV6-3; D is unclear. V lost 2 bases and J lost 2, with 11 bases in between. The germline gives CDR1 MNHEY, CDR2 SVGEGT. The CDR3 length is 15 residues. The CDR3 DNA sequence: TGTGCCAGCAGTTACAATTGGCAGCTCACAGATACGCAGTATTTT. Translated: CASSYNWQLTDTQYF.

V is TRBV5-1 and J is TRBJ2-1; 7 bases fit TRBD1. CDR3 size: 14 residues. The trim removed 4 bases at V and 9 bases at J, leaving 10 bases unmatched. Germline loops: CDR1 SGHRS, CDR2 YFSETQ. Written as DNA, the CDR3 is TGCGCCAGCAGCGCCCAAACAGGGGACAGTGAGCAGTTCTTC. Protein: CASSAQTGDSEQFF.

The chain employs TRBV5-6 and TRBJ2-7; TRBD1 agrees at 10 bases. Germline loops: CDR1 SGHDT, CDR2 YYEEEE. With V trimmed by 4 bases and J by 4 bases, 8 bases remained unmatched. The CDR3 is 15 residues long. This chain's CDR3 is CASSQGQGRGYEQYF. The DNA for the CDR3 is TGTGCCAGCAGCCAGGGACAGGGGCGCGGGTACGAGCAGTACTTC.

The rearrangement uses TRBV28 and TRBJ2-5, with D perhaps assigned TRBD1 or TRBD2 (5 bases each). V dropped 6 bases and J dropped 4 bases, with 24 bases sitting between them. Germline V gives CDR1 MDHEN, CDR2 SYDVKM. The CDR3 is 17 amino acids. In nucleotides, the CDR3 is TGTGCCAGCAGCCCTACTGCTGACAGAGGGAGAGCAGAGACCCAGTACTTC. Protein product: CASSPTADRGRAETQYF.

V usage is TRBV13 and J usage is TRBJ2-7, with 11 nucleotides matching TRBD2. The V segment lost 5 bases and the J segment 5 bases; nucleotides outside the gene matches: 8. Germline CDR1 PRHDT, CDR2 FYEKMQ (reference sequence). This CDR3 is 15 amino acids long. CDR3 sequence reads: CASSRTPSGGNEQYF. CDR3 bases: TGTGCCAGCAGCCGAACCCCTAGCGGGGGGAACGAGCAGTACTTC.